Below, one T cell receptor (beta chain) is given with its context. The antigen remains unidentified. These data originate in a study of cytomegalovirus exposure and HLA in healthy donors. The junction had 3 bases not matched to a gene; V was cut back by 4 bases and J by 6 bases. This CDR3 region has 12 residues. The germline CDR1 and CDR2 sequences are SNHLY and FYNNEI. Clones were sequenced by immunoSEQ multiplex PCR, and TCRdb holds only the in-frame ones, with some missing. The table lists 100,000 to 150,000 clones, 70% to 90% of them singletons, with around 2% in the top ten. Study outcomes and limitations: CMV antigen specificity of a few CMV-associated chains was confirmed in vitro. Researchers counted some 150 TCR beta chains as cytomegalovirus-associated.

The clonotype was recovered from a man younger than 35 in good health and CMV-seronegative. V is TRBV2 and J is TRBJ2-7; 7 bases are a match to TRBD2. The sequenced sample was PBMCs. The CDR3 region is CASSGAGVEQYF. CDR3 in DNA: TGTGCCAGCAGTGGGGCGGGAGTCGAGCAGTACTTC.